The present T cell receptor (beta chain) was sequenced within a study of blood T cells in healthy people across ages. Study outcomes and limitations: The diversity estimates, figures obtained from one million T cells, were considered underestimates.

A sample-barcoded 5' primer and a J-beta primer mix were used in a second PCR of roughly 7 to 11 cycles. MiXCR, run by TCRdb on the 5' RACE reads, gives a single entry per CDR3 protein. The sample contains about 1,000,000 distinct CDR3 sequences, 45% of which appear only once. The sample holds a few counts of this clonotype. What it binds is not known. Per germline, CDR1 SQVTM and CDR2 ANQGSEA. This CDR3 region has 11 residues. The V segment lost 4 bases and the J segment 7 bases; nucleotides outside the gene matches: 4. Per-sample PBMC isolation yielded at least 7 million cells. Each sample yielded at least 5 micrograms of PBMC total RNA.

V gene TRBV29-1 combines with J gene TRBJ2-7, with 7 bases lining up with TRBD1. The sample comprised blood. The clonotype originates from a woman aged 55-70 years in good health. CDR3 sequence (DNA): TGCAGCGTTGGCGCAGGGGGTGAGCAGTACTTC. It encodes CSVGAGGEQYF.